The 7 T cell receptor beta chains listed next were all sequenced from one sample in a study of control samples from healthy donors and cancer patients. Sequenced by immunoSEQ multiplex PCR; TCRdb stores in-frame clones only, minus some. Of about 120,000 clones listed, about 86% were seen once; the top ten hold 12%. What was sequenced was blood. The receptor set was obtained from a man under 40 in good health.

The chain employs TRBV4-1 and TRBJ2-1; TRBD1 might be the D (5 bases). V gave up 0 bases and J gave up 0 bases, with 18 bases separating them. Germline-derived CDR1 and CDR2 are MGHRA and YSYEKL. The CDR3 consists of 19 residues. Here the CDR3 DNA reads TGCGCCAGCAGCCAAGATCAGCAGGGATGGGGAAGCTCCTACAATGAGCAGTTCTTC. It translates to CASSQDQQGWGSSYNEQFF.

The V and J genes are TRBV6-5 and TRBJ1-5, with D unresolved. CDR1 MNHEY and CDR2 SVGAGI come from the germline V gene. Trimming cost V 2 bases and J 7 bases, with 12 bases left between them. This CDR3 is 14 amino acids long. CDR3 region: CASSYAGRGQPQHF. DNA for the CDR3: TGTGCCAGCAGTTACGCAGGAAGAGGGCAGCCCCAGCATTTT.

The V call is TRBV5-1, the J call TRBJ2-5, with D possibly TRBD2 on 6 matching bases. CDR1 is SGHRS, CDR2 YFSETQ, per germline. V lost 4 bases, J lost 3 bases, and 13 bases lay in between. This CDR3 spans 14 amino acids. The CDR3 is CASSPLPGEETQYF. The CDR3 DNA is TGCGCCAGCAGCCCCCTCCCGGGGGAAGAGACCCAGTACTTC.

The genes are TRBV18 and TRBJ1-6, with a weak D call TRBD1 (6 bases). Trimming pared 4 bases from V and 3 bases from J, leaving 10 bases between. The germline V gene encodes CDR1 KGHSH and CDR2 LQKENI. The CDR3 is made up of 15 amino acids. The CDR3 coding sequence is TGTGCCAGCTCACTGCAGGGGTTCTATAATTCACCCCTCCACTTT. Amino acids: CASSLQGFYNSPLHF. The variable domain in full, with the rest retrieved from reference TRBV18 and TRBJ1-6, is NAGVMQNPRHLVRRRGQEARLRCSPMKGHSHVYWYRQLPEEGLKFMVYLQKENIIDESGMPKERFSAEFPKEGPSILRIQQVVRGDSAAYFCASSLQGFYNSPLHFGNGTRLTVT.

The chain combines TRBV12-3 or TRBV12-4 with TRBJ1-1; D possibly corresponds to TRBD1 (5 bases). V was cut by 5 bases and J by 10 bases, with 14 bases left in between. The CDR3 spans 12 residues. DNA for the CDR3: TGTGCCAGCAGTCCCCGGGACCTAGGAGCTTTCTTT. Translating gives CASSPRDLGAFF.

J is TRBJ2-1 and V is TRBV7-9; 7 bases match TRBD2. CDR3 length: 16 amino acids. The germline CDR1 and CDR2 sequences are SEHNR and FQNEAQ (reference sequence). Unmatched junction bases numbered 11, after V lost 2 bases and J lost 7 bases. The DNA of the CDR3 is TGTGCCAGCAGCTTATCCGTGACAGTGGGAGGGAATGAGCAGTTCTTC. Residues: CASSLSVTVGGNEQFF.

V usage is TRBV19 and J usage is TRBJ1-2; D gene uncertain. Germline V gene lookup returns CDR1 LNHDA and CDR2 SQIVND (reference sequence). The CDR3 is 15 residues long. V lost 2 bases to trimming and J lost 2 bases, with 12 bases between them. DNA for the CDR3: TGTGCCAGTAGTATAAAGACGGCGTGGAACTATGGCTACACCTTC. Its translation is CASSIKTAWNYGYTF.